This T cell receptor (beta chain) was recorded in a study of shared clonotypes between healthy human individuals. General study results and limits: It was anticipated that sequencing depth would influence how many clonotypes donors shared. A reduction in generation probabilities was seen for non-shared clonotypes relative to those shared by all four donors.

In regard to this clone: Its antigen remains unknown. Other DNA variants within this sample encode the same CDR3.

Each cell subset's genomic DNA was divided evenly among several immunoSEQ plates. As processed by the authors: Filtering differed for immunoSEQ, which gave only junction sequences without quality scores. Sequencing was performed with immunoSEQ multiplex PCR; in TCRdb, only in-frame clones are kept and a portion is missing. V and J calls plus clone size are reproduced from that table; the DNA served to infer D and trimming. The data contain a few million clones, just over 90% of them singletons. The CDR3 extends over 13 amino acids. The V end was cut by 6 bases, the J end by 2 bases, with 7 bases between. Germline CDR1 MNHNS, CDR2 SASEGT.

The chain uses TRBV6-1 and TRBJ2-2; D gene ambiguous. The TCR was taken from a man younger than 35 in good health. The sample taken for sequencing was naive CD4+ T cells sorted from blood. Noted subset: CD45RA+ positively selected. CDR3 amino acids: CASRDGNTGELFF. Written as DNA, the CDR3 is TGTGCCAGCAGGGACGGCAACACCGGGGAGCTGTTTTTT.